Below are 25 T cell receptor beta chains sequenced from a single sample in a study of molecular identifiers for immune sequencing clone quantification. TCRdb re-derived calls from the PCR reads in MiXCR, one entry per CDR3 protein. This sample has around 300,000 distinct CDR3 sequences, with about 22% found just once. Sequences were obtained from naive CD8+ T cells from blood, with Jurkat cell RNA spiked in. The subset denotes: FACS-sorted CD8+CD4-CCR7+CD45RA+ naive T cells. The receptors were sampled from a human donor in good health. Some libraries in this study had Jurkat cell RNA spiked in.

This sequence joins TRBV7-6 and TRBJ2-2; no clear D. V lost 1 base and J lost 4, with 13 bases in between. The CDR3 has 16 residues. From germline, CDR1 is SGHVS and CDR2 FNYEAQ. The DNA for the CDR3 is TGTGCCAGCAGCTTAGGTCGGGCGGTGCGCACCGGGGAGCTGTTTTTT. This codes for CASSLGRAVRTGELFF.

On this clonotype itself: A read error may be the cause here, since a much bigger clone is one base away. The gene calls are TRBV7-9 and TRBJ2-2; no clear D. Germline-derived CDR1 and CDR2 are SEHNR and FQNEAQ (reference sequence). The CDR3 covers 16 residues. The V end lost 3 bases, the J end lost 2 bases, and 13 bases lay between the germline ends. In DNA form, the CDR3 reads TGTGCCAGCAGCTTCCTAAACCTACAAAACACCGGGGAGCTGTTTTTT. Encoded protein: CASSFLNLQNTGELFF.

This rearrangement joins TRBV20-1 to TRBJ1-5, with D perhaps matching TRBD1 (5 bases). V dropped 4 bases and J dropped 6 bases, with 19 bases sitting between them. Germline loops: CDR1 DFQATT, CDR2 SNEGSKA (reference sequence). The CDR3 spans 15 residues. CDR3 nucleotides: TGCAGTGCTACCACGCCTGCAGGGAGTGGTCAGCCCCAGCATTTT. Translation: CSATTPAGSGQPQHF.

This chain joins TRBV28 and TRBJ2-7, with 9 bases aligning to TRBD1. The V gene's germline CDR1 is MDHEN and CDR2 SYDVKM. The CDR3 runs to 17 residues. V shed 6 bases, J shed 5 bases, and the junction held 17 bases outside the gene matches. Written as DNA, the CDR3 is TGTGCCAGCAGCATATCCGCCGGGACAGGGTTGATCCACGAGCAGTACTTC. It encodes CASSISAGTGLIHEQYF.

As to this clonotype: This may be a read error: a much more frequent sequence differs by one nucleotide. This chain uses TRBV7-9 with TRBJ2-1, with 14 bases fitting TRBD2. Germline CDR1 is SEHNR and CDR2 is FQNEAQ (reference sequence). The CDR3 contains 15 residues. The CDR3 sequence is CASSQGLAGVNEQLF. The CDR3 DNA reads TGTGCCAGCAGCCAGGGACTAGCGGGGGTCAATGAGCAGCTCTTC.

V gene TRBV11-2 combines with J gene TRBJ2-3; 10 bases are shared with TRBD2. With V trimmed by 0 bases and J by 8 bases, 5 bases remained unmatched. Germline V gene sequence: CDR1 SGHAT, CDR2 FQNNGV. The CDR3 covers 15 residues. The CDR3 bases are TGTGCCAGCAGCTTAGAAGCGGGAGGGCCGCGTACGCAGTATTTT. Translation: CASSLEAGGPRTQYF.

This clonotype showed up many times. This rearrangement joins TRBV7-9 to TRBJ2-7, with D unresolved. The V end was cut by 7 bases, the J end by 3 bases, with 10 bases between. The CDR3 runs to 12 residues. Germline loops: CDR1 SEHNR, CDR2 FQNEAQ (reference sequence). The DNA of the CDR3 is TGTGCCAGCATAGGGTCGGGCTACGAGCAGTACTTC. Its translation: CASIGSGYEQYF.

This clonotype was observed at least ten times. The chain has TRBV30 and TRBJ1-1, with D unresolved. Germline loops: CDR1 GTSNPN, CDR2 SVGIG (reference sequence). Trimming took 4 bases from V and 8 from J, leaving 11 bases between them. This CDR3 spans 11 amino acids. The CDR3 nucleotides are TGTGCCTGGATGGGAGGCCTGGAAGCTTTCTTT. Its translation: CAWMGGLEAFF.

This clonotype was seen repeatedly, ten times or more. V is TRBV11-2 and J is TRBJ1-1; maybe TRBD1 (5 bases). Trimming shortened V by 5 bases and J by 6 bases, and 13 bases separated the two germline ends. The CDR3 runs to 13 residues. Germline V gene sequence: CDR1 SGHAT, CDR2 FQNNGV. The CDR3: CASSPGRGAEAFF. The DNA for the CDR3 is TGTGCCAGCAGCCCAGGGCGGGGAGCTGAAGCTTTCTTT.

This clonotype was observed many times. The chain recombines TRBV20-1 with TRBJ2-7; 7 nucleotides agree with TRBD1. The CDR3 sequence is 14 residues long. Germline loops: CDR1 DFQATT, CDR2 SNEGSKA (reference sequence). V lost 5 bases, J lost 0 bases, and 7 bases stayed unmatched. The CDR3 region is CSASAGGISYEQYF. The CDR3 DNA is TGCAGTGCTTCCGCAGGGGGTATCTCCTACGAGCAGTACTTC.

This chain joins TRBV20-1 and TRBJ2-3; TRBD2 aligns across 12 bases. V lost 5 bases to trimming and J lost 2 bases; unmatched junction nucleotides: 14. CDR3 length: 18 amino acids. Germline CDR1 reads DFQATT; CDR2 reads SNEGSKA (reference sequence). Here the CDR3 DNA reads TGCAGTGCTCGCCTAGCGGGGGGGCCGGTGGTTACCACAGATACGCAGTATTTT. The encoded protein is CSARLAGGPVVTTDTQYF.

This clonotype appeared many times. CDR3 sequence reads: CASSEGPGQYEQYF. The DNA for the CDR3 is TGTGCCAGCAGTGAAGGACCGGGACAGTACGAGCAGTACTTC. The chain is built from TRBV25-1 and TRBJ2-7; 7 bases agree with TRBD1. The ends lost 2 bases at V and 4 bases at J; junction bases unmatched: 5. CDR3 length equals 14 residues. In germline, CDR1 is MGHDK, CDR2 SYGVNS.

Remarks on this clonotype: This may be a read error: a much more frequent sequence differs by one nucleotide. The CDR3 sequence is CASSHRPEHTGELFF. CDR3 coding DNA: TGTGCCAGCAGCCACCGCCCTGAACACACCGGGGAGCTGTTTTTT. The V gene is TRBV3-1, the J gene TRBJ2-2; no clear D. CDR1 and CDR2 from the germline V gene are LGHDT and YNNKEL (reference sequence). The CDR3 extends over 15 amino acids. Trimming stripped 3 bases from V and 3 bases from J, with 11 bases between. Using reference TRBV3-1 and TRBJ2-2 for the parts outside the CDR3, the full variable domain is DTAVSQTPKYLVTQMGNDKSIKCEQNLGHDTMYWYKQDSKKFLKIMFSYNNKELIINETVPNRFSPKSPDKAHLNLHINSLELGDSAVYFCASSHRPEHTGELFFGEGSRLTVL.

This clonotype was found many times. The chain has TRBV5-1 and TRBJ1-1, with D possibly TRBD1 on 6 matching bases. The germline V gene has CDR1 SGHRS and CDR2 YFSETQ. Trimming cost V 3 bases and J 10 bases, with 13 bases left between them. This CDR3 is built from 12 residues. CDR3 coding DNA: TGCGCCAGCAGCTCAACAGGGTTTTTAGCTTTCTTT. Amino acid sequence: CASSSTGFLAFF.

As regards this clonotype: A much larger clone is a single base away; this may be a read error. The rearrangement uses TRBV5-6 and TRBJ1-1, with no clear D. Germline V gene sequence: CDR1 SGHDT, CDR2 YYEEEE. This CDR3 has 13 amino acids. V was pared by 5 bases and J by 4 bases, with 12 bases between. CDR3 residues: CASRLMWGTEAFF. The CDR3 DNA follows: TGTGCCAGCAGACTGATGTGGGGCACTGAAGCTTTCTTT. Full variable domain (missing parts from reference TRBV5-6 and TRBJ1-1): DAGVTQSPTHLIKTRGQQVTLRCSPKSGHDTVSWYQQALGQGPQFIFQYYEEEERQRGNFPDRFSGHQFPNYSSELNVNALLLGDSALYLCASRLMWGTEAFFGQGTRLTVV.

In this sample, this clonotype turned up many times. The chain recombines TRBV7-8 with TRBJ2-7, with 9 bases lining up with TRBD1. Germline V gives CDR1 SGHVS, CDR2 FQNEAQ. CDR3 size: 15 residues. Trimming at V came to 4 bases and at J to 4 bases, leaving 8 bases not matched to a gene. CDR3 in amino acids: CASSSGRQGGYEQYF. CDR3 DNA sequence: TGTGCCAGCAGCTCGGGGCGACAGGGGGGTTACGAGCAGTACTTC.

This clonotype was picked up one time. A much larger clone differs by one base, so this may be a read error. CDR3 coding DNA: TGCAGCGTTGAAGGGGACGTGAACTCTGGGGCCTACGTCCTGACTTTC. Amino acid sequence: CSVEGDVNSGAYVLTF. The V call is TRBV29-1, the J call TRBJ2-6, with D perhaps given as TRBD1 or TRBD2 (5 bases each). CDR3 length equals 16 residues. The germline CDR1 and CDR2 sequences are SQVTM and ANQGSEA.

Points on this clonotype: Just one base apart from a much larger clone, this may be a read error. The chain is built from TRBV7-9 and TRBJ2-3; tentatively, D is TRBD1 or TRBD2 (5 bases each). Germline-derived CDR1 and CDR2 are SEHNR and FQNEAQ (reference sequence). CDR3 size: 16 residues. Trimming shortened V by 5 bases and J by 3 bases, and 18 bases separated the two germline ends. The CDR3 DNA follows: TGTGCCAGCAGCCTCCTCAGTTGGGGGTCTACAGATACGCAGTATTTT. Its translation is CASSLLSWGSTDTQYF.

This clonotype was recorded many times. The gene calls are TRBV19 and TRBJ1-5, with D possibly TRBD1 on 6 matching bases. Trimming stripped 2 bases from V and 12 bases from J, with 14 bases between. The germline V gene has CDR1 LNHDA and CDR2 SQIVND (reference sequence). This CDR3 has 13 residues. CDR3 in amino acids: CASSIRGQGSQHF. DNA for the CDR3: TGTGCCAGTAGTATAAGGGGACAAGGGAGCCAGCATTTT.

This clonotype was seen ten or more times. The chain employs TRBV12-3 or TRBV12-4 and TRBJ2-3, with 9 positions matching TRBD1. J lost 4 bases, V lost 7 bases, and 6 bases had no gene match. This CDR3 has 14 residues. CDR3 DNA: TGTGCCAGCACCTGGGACAGGGATGCAGATACGCAGTATTTT. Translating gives CASTWDRDADTQYF.

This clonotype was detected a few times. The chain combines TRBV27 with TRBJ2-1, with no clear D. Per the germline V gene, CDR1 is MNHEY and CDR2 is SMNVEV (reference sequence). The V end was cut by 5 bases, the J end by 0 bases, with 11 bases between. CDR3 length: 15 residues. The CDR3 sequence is CASSPGFSSYNEQFF. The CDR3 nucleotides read TGTGCCAGCAGTCCCGGGTTCAGCTCCTACAATGAGCAGTTCTTC.

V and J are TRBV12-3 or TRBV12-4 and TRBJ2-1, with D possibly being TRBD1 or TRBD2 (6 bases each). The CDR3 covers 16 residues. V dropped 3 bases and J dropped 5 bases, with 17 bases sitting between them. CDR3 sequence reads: CASSLAPGAAHNEQFF. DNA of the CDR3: TGTGCCAGCAGTTTGGCACCGGGGGCGGCCCACAATGAGCAGTTCTTC.

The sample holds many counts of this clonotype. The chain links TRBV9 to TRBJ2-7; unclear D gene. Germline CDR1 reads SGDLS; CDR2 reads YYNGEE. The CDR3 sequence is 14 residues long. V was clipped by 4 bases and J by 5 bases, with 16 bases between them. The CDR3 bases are TGTGCCAGCAGCTCCGGCCGGTCAGGAAACGAGCAGTACTTC. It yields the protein CASSSGRSGNEQYF.

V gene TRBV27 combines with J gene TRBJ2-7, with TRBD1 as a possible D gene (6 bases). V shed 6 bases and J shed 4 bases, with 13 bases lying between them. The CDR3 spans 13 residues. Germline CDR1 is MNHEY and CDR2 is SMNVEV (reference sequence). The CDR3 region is CASSSGDGYEQYF. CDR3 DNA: TGTGCCAGCAGCTCAGGGGACGGATACGAGCAGTACTTC.

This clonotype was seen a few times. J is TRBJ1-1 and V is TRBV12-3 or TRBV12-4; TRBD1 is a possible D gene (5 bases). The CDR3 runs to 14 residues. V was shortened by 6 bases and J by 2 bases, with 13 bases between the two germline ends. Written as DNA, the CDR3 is TGTGCCAGCAGCCAGCCGGGGGAAAACACTGAAGCTTTCTTT. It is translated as CASSQPGENTEAFF.